This T cell receptor (beta chain) was found in a study of breast tumors, draining lymph nodes, adjacent tissues. TCRdb redid the calling of the multiplex PCR reads with MiXCR, one entry per CDR3 protein. In the table there are over 250,000 distinct CDR3 sequences, around 30% of which are singletons. Samples came from axillary lymph nodes draining the breast cancer. Details on this clonotype: Its antigen is not known. Possible read error: a much larger clone is one base away.

Study-level points and caveats: Compared with lymph nodes, tumors were less diverse; compared with nontumor tissue, more. Tumor and nontumor repertoires were significantly more similar in luminal-like than in basal-like breast cancer.

The V gene lost 5 bases and the J gene lost 3 bases, with 14 bases spanning the gap. Germline V gene lookup returns CDR1 SGHTA and CDR2 FQGNSA. The CDR3 has 15 residues. This TCR was recovered from a female donor with breast cancer. Some clones in this sample may be carry-over from other donors' samples. The sequenced sample was axillary lymph node tissue. The chain couples TRBV7-2 to TRBJ2-1; the D is unclear. The CDR3 loop is CASSLARGNYNEQFF. The CDR3 bases are TGTGCCAGCAGCCTTGCGAGAGGAAACTACAATGAGCAGTTCTTC. The entire variable domain, with the rest obtained from reference TRBV7-2 and TRBJ2-1, is as follows: GAGVSQSPSNKVTEKGKDVELRCDPISGHTALYWYRQSLGQGLEFLIYFQGNSAPDKSGLPSDRFSAERTGGSVSTLTIQRTQQEDSAVYLCASSLARGNYNEQFFGPGTRLTVL.